This paragraph covers one TCR beta chain sequence. This specimen comes from a study of PD-L1 blockade in urothelial cancer. Study details: The median number of T cells present in blood samples was some 140,000.

The CDR3 sequence is 16 residues long. V was pared by 5 bases and J by 4 bases, with 12 bases of the junction left unmatched. CDR1 is SGHTA and CDR2 is FQGNSA in the germline V gene. TCRdb's copy holds only in-frame clones and misses some; the assay was immunoSEQ multiplex PCR. The table lists more than 30,000 clones, about 87% of them singletons. The source is a man aged 45-60 years with urothelial cancer. The sequencing here drew on PBMCs, taken around atezolizumab (anti-PD-L1) treatment. The chain is built from TRBV7-2 and TRBJ2-7; 9 nucleotides line up with TRBD1. Here the CDR3 DNA reads TGTGCCAGCAGCCCTCATCTGTGGACAGGGGAATACGAGCAGTACTTC. It yields the protein CASSPHLWTGEYEQYF.